One sample yielded the 13 T cell receptor beta chains listed below, sequenced in a study of T cells in Graves' hyperthyroidism and ophthalmopathy. Researchers took RNA transcripts and amplified the TCR beta CDR3 regions from them. HTBI primers drove first-round RT-PCR of the TCR CDR3. Using its own MiXCR run on the multiplex PCR reads, TCRdb lists one record per CDR3 protein. The sample contains 550,000 to 700,000 distinct CDR3 sequences, under 60% of which appear only once. The sequenced sample consisted of peripheral blood or thyroid tissue (not recorded which). The receptors here all came from an adult woman with Graves' disease, either hyperthyroidism or ophthalmopathy (not recorded which).

This chain connects TRBV20-1 to TRBJ2-7, with D uncertain. Trimming took 0 bases from V and 0 from J, leaving 12 bases between them. Germline V gene data show CDR1 as DFQATT and CDR2 as SNEGSKA (reference sequence). This CDR3 comprises 15 residues. In DNA form, the CDR3 reads TGCAGTGCTAGAGATGGGGTCGGAAGCTCCTACGAGCAGTACTTC. It encodes CSARDGVGSSYEQYF.

In its sample, this clonotype was seen many times. This chain links TRBV5-1 with TRBJ2-7, with D maybe TRBD1 (5 bases). This CDR3 is built from 13 residues. Per germline, CDR1 SGHRS and CDR2 YFSETQ. V dropped 4 bases and J dropped 4 bases, with 12 bases sitting between them. The CDR3 nucleotides read TGCGCCAGCAGCAGGGGAATCGGTTACGAGCAGTACTTC. Translation gives CASSRGIGYEQYF.

In its sample, this clonotype was seen a few times. V is TRBV6-2 or TRBV6-3 and J is TRBJ1-1; no clear D gene. The V gene's germline CDR1 is MNHEY and CDR2 SVGEGT. CDR3 length: 15 residues. Between the trimmed V and J ends, which lost 2 bases and 1 base, there was a span of 11 bases. The CDR3 nucleotides are TGTGCCAGCAGTTACGGAACGGCAGAGAACACTGAAGCTTTCTTT. Its protein product is CASSYGTAENTEAFF.

This clonotype has more than one count but fewer than ten. The chain uses TRBV11-2 and TRBJ1-1; D is undetermined. The CDR3 is made up of 13 amino acids. V lost 2 bases and J lost 10, with 14 bases in between. The germline V gene encodes CDR1 SGHAT and CDR2 FQNNGV. The CDR3 reads CASSLSRGDAAFF. The CDR3 DNA reads TGTGCCAGCAGCTTATCCCGGGGTGACGCAGCTTTCTTT.

This chain joins TRBV9 and TRBJ1-3, with TRBD1 matching 7 bases. Germline trimming cut 4 bases from V and 2 bases from J; bases unmatched to any gene: 9. CDR3 size: 16 residues. Germline loops: CDR1 SGDLS, CDR2 YYNGEE. The CDR3 DNA sequence: TGTGCCAGCAGCCCTCGACAGGGAGAAGCTGGAAACACCATATATTTT. This codes for CASSPRQGEAGNTIYF.

The CDR3: CASSMGLETNYEQYF. The DNA for the CDR3 is TGTGCCAGTAGTATGGGCCTTGAGACAAACTACGAGCAGTACTTC. The rearrangement uses TRBV19 and TRBJ2-7; D is uncertain. This CDR3 region has 15 residues. The ends were cut back, 3 bases at V and 3 bases at J, with 15 bases in the middle. CDR1 is LNHDA and CDR2 is SQIVND in the germline V gene (reference sequence).

The chain combines TRBV20-1 with TRBJ2-7; D not resolved. Germline lookup yields CDR1 DFQATT and CDR2 SNEGSKA (reference sequence). The CDR3 is made up of 12 amino acids. V gave up 8 bases and J gave up 5 bases, with 16 bases separating them. The CDR3 is CSLNPGINEQYF. In DNA form, the CDR3 reads TGCAGTTTAAACCCGGGCATCAACGAGCAGTACTTC.

This clonotype showed up many times. Here the CDR3 DNA reads TGTGCTTCTGTCGGGGCCTACGAGCAGTACTTC. Translated: CASVGAYEQYF. V usage is TRBV28 and J usage is TRBJ2-7; TRBD2 is a possible D gene (5 bases). This CDR3 is built from 11 residues. Germline CDR1 is MDHEN and CDR2 is SYDVKM.

This clonotype was picked up many times. The V call is TRBV5-1, the J call TRBJ2-7, with 13 nucleotides matching TRBD2. The germline CDR1 and CDR2 sequences are SGHRS and YFSETQ. J gave up 3 bases and V 4 bases, and 10 bases lay outside the gene matches. This CDR3 comprises 17 residues. CDR3 nucleotides: TGCGCCAGCAGCAGATTCGGACTAGCGGGAGAGAACTACGAGCAGTACTTC. It codes for CASSRFGLAGENYEQYF.

This clonotype was seen ten or more times. This chain connects TRBV2 to TRBJ1-1; perhaps TRBD1 as D (5 bases). V was clipped by 8 bases and J by 4 bases, with 17 bases between them. The CDR3 is made up of 14 amino acids. In germline, CDR1 is SNHLY, CDR2 FYNNEI. CDR3 sequence: CASVFQGGGTEAFF. The CDR3 coding sequence is TGTGCCAGCGTATTCCAGGGTGGCGGCACTGAAGCTTTCTTT.

This rearrangement joins TRBV7-2 to TRBJ1-2; D unclear. The length of the CDR3 is 18 residues. The germline gives CDR1 SGHTA, CDR2 FQGNSA. For the CDR3, the DNA is TGTACTAGCCACGAGGCCGGGCAGCAACGAATCCTGGAGGTAGGCTACACCTTC. It specifies CTSHEAGQQRILEVGYTF.

V gene TRBV30 combines with J gene TRBJ2-6; D possibly corresponds to TRBD1 (5 bases). The germline V gene encodes CDR1 GTSNPN and CDR2 SVGIG (reference sequence). The CDR3 is 14 amino acids. The V end lost 4 bases, the J end lost 4 bases, and 11 bases lay between the germline ends. The CDR3 sequence is CAWMQGSGANVLTF. DNA for the CDR3: TGTGCCTGGATGCAGGGTTCCGGGGCCAACGTCCTGACTTTC. Full variable domain (rest looked up from reference TRBV30 and TRBJ2-6): SQTIHQWPATLVQPVGSPLSLECTVEGTSNPNLYWYRQAAGRGLQLLFYSVGIGQISSEVPQNLSASRPQDRQFILSSKKLLLSDSGFYLCAWMQGSGANVLTFGAGSRLTVL.

This clonotype has at least ten counts. The chain joins TRBV24-1 to TRBJ1-1; tentatively, D is TRBD1 (6 bases). Germline assignment: CDR1 KGHDR and CDR2 SFDVKD. V was pared by 10 bases and J by 1 base, with 12 bases between. There are 13 residues in the CDR3. Here the CDR3 reads CATKSRGNTEAFF. As DNA, the CDR3 is TGTGCCACGAAATCCAGGGGGAACACTGAAGCTTTCTTT.